This entry is about one T cell receptor (beta chain). The source of the sample is a study of blood T cell dynamics during melanoma immunotherapy. The repertoire was sequenced with immunoSEQ multiplex PCR; TCRdb's copy has only in-frame clones and lacks some. In the table there are more than 13,000 clones, more than 85% of which are singletons. This CDR3 comprises 14 residues. The germline CDR1 and CDR2 sequences are SGHNT and YYREEE (reference sequence). Trimming cost V 4 bases and J 2 bases, with 11 bases left between them. This sample's time point: week 3, after first cycle of checkpoint inhibitor. The chain employs TRBV5-4 and TRBJ2-3; D is uncertain. The input for sequencing was blood, taken from a patient treated with checkpoint blockade. The receptor was derived from a human donor with melanoma. The CDR3 is CASSRPGPTDTQYF. The CDR3, as DNA: TGTGCCAGCAGCCGCCCCGGCCCCACAGATACGCAGTATTTT.